The 8 T cell receptor beta chains in this list originate from one sample, sequenced in a study of blood T cell repertoires in COVID-19. Profiled with immunoSEQ multiplex PCR; TCRdb holds only in-frame clones, not every one. Of over 100,000 clones in the sample, roughly four fifths were seen once. Material: peripheral blood. These TCRs come from a man aged 35 to 55 with active or convalescent COVID-19.

The genes are TRBV20-1 and TRBJ1-2, with D maybe TRBD1 (6 bases). Germline V gene sequence: CDR1 DFQATT, CDR2 SNEGSKA (reference sequence). The CDR3 spans 11 residues. V was cut by 8 bases and J by 1 base, with 8 bases left in between. The DNA of the CDR3 is TGCAGTCCAGGGGTTAACTATGGCTACACCTTC. Its protein is CSPGVNYGYTF.

The chain carries TRBV9 and TRBJ2-7; tentatively, D is TRBD2 (5 bases). This CDR3 is 14 amino acids long. CDR1 is SGDLS and CDR2 is YYNGEE in the germline V gene. The ends were cut back, 0 bases at V and 2 bases at J, with 9 bases in the middle. In DNA form, the CDR3 reads TGTGCCAGCAGCGTAGATTCGAGGGCCTACGAGCAGTACTTC. It encodes CASSVDSRAYEQYF.

The chain is built from TRBV18 and TRBJ2-1, with 10 bases that match TRBD2. Germline V gene sequence: CDR1 KGHSH, CDR2 LQKENI. J lost 0 bases, V lost 2 bases, and 4 bases had no gene match. This CDR3 spans 17 amino acids. For the CDR3, the DNA is TGTGCCAGCTCACCAGTTAGCGGGGGGCTCTCCTACAATGAGCAGTTCTTC. Translation gives CASSPVSGGLSYNEQFF. Based on the CDR3 plus reference TRBV18 and TRBJ2-1, the full variable domain is NAGVMQNPRHLVRRRGQEARLRCSPMKGHSHVYWYRQLPEEGLKFMVYLQKENIIDESGMPKERFSAEFPKEGPSILRIQQVVRGDSAAYFCASSPVSGGLSYNEQFFGPGTRLTVL.

This CDR3 is CASSWEVRNTEAFF. In DNA, the CDR3 is TGTGCCAGCTCATGGGAGGTTAGGAACACTGAAGCTTTCTTT. The chain employs TRBV18 and TRBJ1-1; D gene ambiguous. The CDR3 extends over 14 amino acids. The germline V gene encodes CDR1 KGHSH and CDR2 LQKENI. V was trimmed by 5 bases and J by 1 base, leaving 11 bases between them. Full variable domain (outside the CDR3, taken from reference TRBV18 and TRBJ1-1): NAGVMQNPRHLVRRRGQEARLRCSPMKGHSHVYWYRQLPEEGLKFMVYLQKENIIDESGMPKERFSAEFPKEGPSILRIQQVVRGDSAAYFCASSWEVRNTEAFFGQGTRLTVV.

This clone was recorded a few times. The CDR3 spells CASSIRTSGLGETQYF. The CDR3 coding sequence is TGTGCCAGTAGTATCCGGACTAGCGGATTAGGGGAGACCCAGTACTTC. V and J are TRBV19 and TRBJ2-5, with 10 positions matching TRBD2. The CDR3 length is 16 residues. CDR1 is LNHDA, CDR2 SQIVND, per germline (reference sequence). J gave up 5 bases and V 3 bases, and 9 bases lay outside the gene matches.

This clone was detected only a few times. This chain links TRBV29-1 with TRBJ1-1; 10 positions agree with TRBD1. V shed 8 bases and J 2 bases; nucleotides not matched to a gene: 5. Germline V gives CDR1 SQVTM, CDR2 ANQGSEA. The CDR3 totals 13 residues. CDR3 amino acids: CSSRDRGNTEAFF. The CDR3 bases are TGCAGCAGCCGGGACAGGGGTAACACTGAAGCTTTCTTT. The variable domain in full, completed from reference TRBV29-1 and TRBJ1-1, reads SAVISQKPSRDICQRGTSLTIQCQVDSQVTMMFWYRQQPGQSLTLIATANQGSEATYESGFVIDKFPISRPNLTFSTLTVSNMSPEDSSIYLCSSRDRGNTEAFFGQGTRLTVV.

This clone occurred once. The chain is built from TRBV29-1 and TRBJ1-3; perhaps TRBD1 as D (5 bases). Germline values: CDR1 SQVTM, CDR2 ANQGSEA. This CDR3 contains 13 residues. Trimming pared 2 bases from V and 2 bases from J, leaving 7 bases between. The CDR3 reads CSVEIGAGNTIYF. In nucleotides, the CDR3 is TGCAGCGTTGAAATAGGGGCTGGAAACACCATATATTTT.

This chain uses TRBV6-2 or TRBV6-3 with TRBJ2-7, with a possible D match to TRBD2 (5 bases). Germline V lookup: CDR1 MNHEY, CDR2 SVGEGT. The CDR3 is 14 residues long. Trimming cost V 2 bases and J 0 bases, with 8 bases left between them. CDR3 coding DNA: TGTGCCAGCAGTTACAGCGGCAGCTCCTACGAGCAGTACTTC. This codes for CASSYSGSSYEQYF.